The next 24 T cell receptor beta chains were all read from a single sample in a study of T cells in localized non-small cell lung cancer. TCRdb's table, derived via immunoSEQ multiplex PCR, lists solely in-frame clones and lacks some. Here the sample spans some 66,000 clones, roughly 86% being singletons. This material consisted of peripheral blood, taken before any cancer treatment. The receptors derive from an older female donor with stage I lung adenocarcinoma.

The chain employs TRBV6-1 and TRBJ2-1; no firm D call. This CDR3 is 12 amino acids long. Trimming left V 7 bases short and J 2 bases short, with 6 bases between. The germline CDR1 and CDR2 sequences are MNHNS and SASEGT. CDR3: CASTETYNEQFF. The CDR3, as DNA: TGTGCCAGCACCGAAACCTACAATGAGCAGTTCTTC.

The rearrangement uses TRBV5-1 and TRBJ2-3; 12 bases map to TRBD2. V shed 2 bases and J 1 base; nucleotides not matched to a gene: 5. Per the germline V gene, CDR1 is SGHRS and CDR2 is YFSETQ. This CDR3 has 17 amino acids. CDR3 residues: CASSLGLAGSRTDTQYF. The CDR3 nucleotides read TGCGCCAGCAGCTTAGGACTAGCGGGGTCTCGCACAGATACGCAGTATTTT.

V gene TRBV10-3 combines with J gene TRBJ1-2; D uncertain. The ends were cut back, 3 bases at V and 5 bases at J, with 13 bases in the middle. Germline CDR1 ENHRY, CDR2 SYGVKD. There are 14 residues in the CDR3. CDR3 in amino acids: CAISDESLLYGYTF. In DNA form, the CDR3 reads TGTGCCATCAGTGATGAATCCCTACTTTATGGCTACACCTTC.

V gene TRBV6-1 combines with J gene TRBJ1-5; D may be TRBD1 (5 bases). Germline V gives CDR1 MNHNS, CDR2 SASEGT. Trimming took 2 bases from V and 2 from J, leaving 7 bases between them. The CDR3 length is 14 residues. DNA of the CDR3: TGTGCCAGCAGTGAAAGGGGCGGCAATCAGCCCCAGCATTTT. This gives the protein CASSERGGNQPQHF.

J is TRBJ2-1 and V is TRBV10-1; D is unclear. Looked up from germline, CDR1 is WNHNN and CDR2 is SYGVQD (reference sequence). The CDR3 contains 14 residues. The V end lost 3 bases, the J end lost 3 bases, and 9 bases lay between the germline ends. The CDR3 coding sequence is TGCGCCAGCAGTGATTCACCTAGCTACAATGAGCAGTTCTTC. Amino acid sequence: CASSDSPSYNEQFF.

This clone was observed once. V is TRBV7-3 and J is TRBJ1-1; TRBD1 matches at 10 bases. The CDR3 has 15 residues. V gave up 0 bases and J gave up 4 bases; unmatched junction bases: 2. Germline CDR1 is SGHTA and CDR2 is FQGTGA. CDR3 sequence: CASSLTGTGVTEAFF. The CDR3 DNA follows: TGTGCCAGCAGCTTAACGGGGACAGGGGTCACTGAAGCTTTCTTT. Based on the CDR3 plus reference TRBV7-3 and TRBJ1-1, the full variable domain is GAGVSQTPSNKVTEKGKYVELRCDPISGHTALYWYRQSLGQGPEFLIYFQGTGAADDSGLPNDRFFAVRPEGSVSTLKIQRTERGDSAVYLCASSLTGTGVTEAFFGQGTRLTVV.

V gene TRBV6-1 combines with J gene TRBJ1-2; 7 bases match TRBD1. CDR3 length: 13 residues. CDR1 and CDR2 (germline): MNHNS, SASEGT. With 5 bases clipped from V and 1 base from J, the junction kept 1 base outside the gene matches. The CDR3, as DNA: TGTGCCAGCAGTTGGGACAGTAACTATGGCTACACCTTC. Protein sequence: CASSWDSNYGYTF.

V is TRBV6-5 and J is TRBJ1-4; 8 bases fit TRBD1. Germline V gene sequence: CDR1 MNHEY, CDR2 SVGAGI. This CDR3 has 14 amino acids. The V gene end was trimmed by 11 bases and the J gene end by 5 bases; junction bases not matched to a gene: 10. CDR3: CADPDRGNNEKLFF. DNA of the CDR3: TGTGCCGACCCTGACAGGGGCAACAATGAAAAACTGTTTTTT.

The genes are TRBV6-1 and TRBJ2-2; D is ambiguous. CDR1 is MNHNS and CDR2 is SASEGT in the germline V gene. The CDR3 covers 13 residues. Trimming pared 2 bases from V and 4 bases from J, leaving 5 bases between. The CDR3 loop reads CASSEWSTGELFF. DNA of the CDR3: TGTGCCAGCAGTGAATGGAGCACCGGGGAGCTGTTTTTT.

The rearrangement joins TRBV10-3 to TRBJ2-3; a weak D match, TRBD1 (6 bases). The germline V and J ends were trimmed by 10 bases and 2 bases, with 16 bases remaining between them. Per germline, CDR1 ENHRY and CDR2 SYGVKD. The CDR3 is 14 residues long. Here the CDR3 reads CATGPGQYTDTQYF. The CDR3 nucleotides read TGTGCCACAGGACCGGGACAATACACAGATACGCAGTATTTT.

This chain links TRBV23-1 with TRBJ1-2; no firm D call. TRBV23-1 is flagged as an ORF with uncertain function. The CDR3 is 12 residues long. Trimming took off 7 bases at V and 7 bases at J, with 13 bases between the two ends. The CDR3 here is CASKGLLSGYTF. In DNA form, the CDR3 reads TGCGCCAGCAAGGGCCTACTATCTGGCTACACCTTC.

The chain combines TRBV2 with TRBJ1-1, with TRBD1 as a possible D gene (6 bases). The germline CDR1 and CDR2 sequences are SNHLY and FYNNEI. Trimming stripped 6 bases from V and 1 base from J, with 12 bases between. The CDR3 is made up of 14 amino acids. The CDR3 protein is CASRRTGTNTEAFF. In DNA form, the CDR3 reads TGTGCCAGCAGGAGAACAGGGACGAACACTGAAGCTTTCTTT.

The V and J genes are TRBV27 and TRBJ2-3, with 16 bases matching TRBD2. V lost 0 bases to trimming and J lost 2 bases; unmatched junction nucleotides: 8. In germline, CDR1 is MNHEY, CDR2 SMNVEV (reference sequence). There are 20 residues in the CDR3. The CDR3 DNA reads TGTGCCAGCAGTTTATCTGGGACTAGCGGGGGGGTCGTACACACAGATACGCAGTATTTT. Translating gives CASSLSGTSGGVVHTDTQYF.

This chain uses TRBV5-1 with TRBJ1-3; no firm D call. This CDR3 region has 14 residues. The germline V gene encodes CDR1 SGHRS and CDR2 YFSETQ. V lost 6 bases to trimming and J lost 0 bases, with 10 bases between them. Here the CDR3 reads CASTRKASGNTIYF. For the CDR3, the DNA is TGCGCCAGCACCCGAAAGGCCTCTGGAAACACCATATATTTT.

This sequence joins TRBV2 and TRBJ2-7; the match to TRBD1 covers 9 bases. Germline V gives CDR1 SNHLY, CDR2 FYNNEI. The CDR3 is 15 amino acids. Trimming at V came to 0 bases and at J to 4 bases, leaving 4 bases not matched to a gene. The CDR3 region is CASSEAEQGAYEQYF. The CDR3, as DNA: TGTGCCAGCAGTGAAGCCGAACAGGGGGCTTACGAGCAGTACTTC.

This clone was seen once. The rearrangement joins TRBV7-8 to TRBJ2-7, with 9 positions matching TRBD2. Germline V gives CDR1 SGHVS, CDR2 FQNEAQ. Trimming took 1 base from V and 1 from J; bases not matched to a gene: 2. This CDR3 spans 15 amino acids. The CDR3 loop is CASSLVRGGSYEQYF. The CDR3 region has the DNA TGTGCCAGCAGCTTAGTGCGGGGGGGGTCCTACGAGCAGTACTTC.

The chain recombines TRBV19 with TRBJ1-1, with a tentative D call TRBD1 (6 bases). The CDR3 spans 18 residues. Germline CDR1 and CDR2: LNHDA and SQIVND (reference sequence). The V end lost 5 bases, the J end lost 0 bases, and 22 bases lay between the germline ends. CDR3 region: CASSAQGSSSALNTEAFF. In DNA, the CDR3 is TGTGCCAGTAGTGCCCAGGGGTCGAGCTCGGCTTTGAACACTGAAGCTTTCTTT.

This clone was found once. The chain combines TRBV5-1 with TRBJ2-2, with a weak D call TRBD1 (5 bases). This CDR3 contains 14 residues. V was cut by 0 bases and J by 6 bases, with 9 bases left in between. CDR1 is SGHRS and CDR2 is YFSETQ in the germline V gene. In DNA form, the CDR3 reads TGCGCCAGCAGCTTGGATCTGGGGCCCGGGGAGCTGTTTTTT. This codes for CASSLDLGPGELFF.

The chain combines TRBV18 with TRBJ1-1, with D hard to call. CDR1 is KGHSH, CDR2 LQKENI, per germline. The V and J ends lost 3 bases and 1 base respectively, with 15 bases between them. The CDR3 extends over 16 amino acids. The CDR3 DNA reads as TGTGCCAGCTCACCTTTCTCAGGAACAGCGAACACTGAAGCTTTCTTT. Amino acids: CASSPFSGTANTEAFF. The variable domain in full, completed from reference TRBV18 and TRBJ1-1, reads NAGVMQNPRHLVRRRGQEARLRCSPMKGHSHVYWYRQLPEEGLKFMVYLQKENIIDESGMPKERFSAEFPKEGPSILRIQQVVRGDSAAYFCASSPFSGTANTEAFFGQGTRLTVV.

This chain connects TRBV7-3 to TRBJ2-1, with 10 bases that match TRBD2. Germline V CDR1 and CDR2: SGHTA, FQGTGA. This CDR3 region has 16 residues. The V and J ends lost 5 bases and 11 bases, in that order; junction bases with no gene match: 15. The CDR3 region is CASSPSSGSPPWKQFF. Written as DNA, the CDR3 is TGTGCCAGCAGCCCATCTAGCGGGAGTCCTCCTTGGAAGCAGTTCTTC.

The V call is TRBV10-3, the J call TRBJ1-6; D remains unclear. Germline V gene lookup returns CDR1 ENHRY and CDR2 SYGVKD. Trimming removed 7 bases from V and 5 bases from J, with 12 bases in between. This CDR3 contains 14 residues. The CDR3 reads CAIKDFSNNSPLHF. The CDR3, as DNA: TGTGCCATCAAGGACTTTTCTAATAATTCACCCCTCCACTTT.

The V call is TRBV7-9, the J call TRBJ1-6, with 7 bases matching TRBD1. Germline V gives CDR1 SEHNR, CDR2 FQNEAQ (reference sequence). CDR3 length equals 14 residues. With V trimmed by 5 bases and J by 10 bases, 8 bases remained unmatched. Here the CDR3 DNA reads TGTGCCAGCAGCGGAGGGACAGTGAGCTCACCCCTCCACTTT. It is translated as CASSGGTVSSPLHF.

V gene TRBV6-6 combines with J gene TRBJ2-3; weak D call: TRBD2 (5 bases). Trimming pared 0 bases from V and 1 base from J, leaving 8 bases between. This CDR3 contains 15 residues. Germline V gives CDR1 MNHNY, CDR2 SVGAGI (reference sequence). CDR3 in DNA: TGTGCCAGCAGTTACTCGCTTAGCGGCACAGATACGCAGTATTTT. Protein product: CASSYSLSGTDTQYF.

The chain uses TRBV5-1 and TRBJ1-2; 10 bases are a match to TRBD1. The CDR3 runs 16 residues. Germline V gives CDR1 SGHRS, CDR2 YFSETQ. With 0 bases clipped from V and 4 bases from J, the junction kept 6 bases outside the gene matches. CDR3 in DNA: TGCGCCAGCAGCTTGGGGCCGGGACAGGGGCCCTATGGCTACACCTTC. This codes for CASSLGPGQGPYGYTF.